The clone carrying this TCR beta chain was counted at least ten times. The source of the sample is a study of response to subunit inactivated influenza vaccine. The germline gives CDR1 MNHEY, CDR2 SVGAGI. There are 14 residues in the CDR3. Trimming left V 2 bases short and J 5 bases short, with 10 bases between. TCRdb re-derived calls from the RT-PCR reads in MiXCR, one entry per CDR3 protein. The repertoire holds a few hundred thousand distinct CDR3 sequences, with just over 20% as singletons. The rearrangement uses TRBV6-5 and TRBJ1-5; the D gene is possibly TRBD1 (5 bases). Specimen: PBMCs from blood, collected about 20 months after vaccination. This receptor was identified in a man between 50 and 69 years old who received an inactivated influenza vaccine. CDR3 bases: TGTGCCAGCAGTTACGGTCTAGGGGATCAGCCCCAGCATTTT. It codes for CASSYGLGDQPQHF.